This T cell receptor beta chain was identified in a study of CD8 T cells in Susac syndrome. After extraction with the RNeasy kit, roughly 0.5 to 1 ug of the RNA was reverse transcribed using random hexamers. TCRdb ran MiXCR on the immunoSEQ multiplex PCR reads and lists one entry per CDR3 protein. The table has 130,000 to 150,000 distinct CDR3 sequences, roughly 94% seen once. The CDR3 runs 16 residues. V shed 1 base and J 4 bases; nucleotides not matched to a gene: 9. Germline loops: CDR1 SGHRS, CDR2 YFSETQ. What was sequenced was CD4+ T cells from PBMCs. The TCR originated in a human donor in good health. This rearrangement joins TRBV5-1 to TRBJ2-5, with 8 bases matching TRBD2. The CDR3 region has the DNA TGCGCCAGCAGCTTGATTAGCGGGAAACTAGGAGAGACCCAGTACTTC. Its translation is CASSLISGKLGETQYF.